These 29 T cell receptor beta chains originate from one sample sequenced in a study of technical replicates of blood from a handful of donors. Libraries were prepared by immunoSEQ multiplex PCR; TCRdb keeps only in-frame clonotypes and omits some of them. The profile shows 75,000 to 95,000 clones, about 94% of them singletons. Source material: T cells isolated from PBMCs. These receptors were collected from a human donor in good health.

The chain couples TRBV7-6 to TRBJ2-1; the match to TRBD2 covers 8 bases. Per the germline V gene, CDR1 is SGHVS and CDR2 is FNYEAQ. The length of the CDR3 is 15 residues. After removal of 7 bases from V and 8 bases from J, the junction contained 13 bases not matched to a gene. The CDR3 DNA sequence: TGTGCCAGCACCCTATTCACGGGGGGGGGCGATGAGCAGTTCTTC. Its translation: CASTLFTGGGDEQFF.

In its sample, this clone was seen once. CDR3 DNA: TGTGCCTGGAGTATCGGACTTTTTACGACAGATACGCAGTATTTT. Amino acids: CAWSIGLFTTDTQYF. The J gene is TRBJ2-3, the V gene TRBV30, with a possible D match to TRBD2 (5 bases). Looked up from germline, CDR1 is GTSNPN and CDR2 is SVGIG (reference sequence). CDR3 length: 15 residues. Trimming left V 2 bases short and J 3 bases short, with 15 bases between.

V usage is TRBV28 and J usage is TRBJ2-7; D might be TRBD1 (5 bases). The germline V gene has CDR1 MDHEN and CDR2 SYDVKM. V was cut by 5 bases and J by 3 bases, with 11 bases left in between. The CDR3 contains 13 residues. The CDR3 loop is CASSAQGIYEQYF. In DNA, the CDR3 is TGTGCCAGCAGTGCGCAGGGAATCTACGAGCAGTACTTC.

This clone was seen once. The chain uses TRBV5-6 and TRBJ1-1, with 7 bases that match TRBD1. Per the germline V gene, CDR1 is SGHDT and CDR2 is YYEEEE. Trimming removed 4 bases from V and 0 bases from J; junction bases left unmatched: 9. The CDR3 runs to 16 residues. The CDR3 spells CASSPTGFWVNTEAFF. As DNA, the CDR3 is TGTGCCAGCAGCCCGACAGGGTTTTGGGTGAACACTGAAGCTTTCTTT.

The CDR3 DNA reads TGTGCCAGCAGTTACTCCAGACAGGGGGCTTCTTCACCCCTCCACTTT. This gives the protein CASSYSRQGASSPLHF. This chain connects TRBV6-5 to TRBJ1-6; 10 nucleotides match TRBD1. The V and J ends lost 0 bases and 9 bases, in that order; junction bases with no gene match: 5. Germline V CDR1 and CDR2: MNHEY, SVGAGI. This CDR3 has 16 residues.

The chain links TRBV9 to TRBJ1-4; a possible D gene is TRBD1 (5 bases). Germline values: CDR1 SGDLS, CDR2 YYNGEE. Trimming took off 3 bases at V and 6 bases at J, with 18 bases between the two ends. The CDR3 contains 16 residues. CDR3 DNA: TGTGCCAGCAGCGGACCCTATGGAGGGGCCGATGAAAAACTGTTTTTT. Amino acid sequence: CASSGPYGGADEKLFF.

The count of this clone is one. J is TRBJ2-5 and V is TRBV28; TRBD2 matches at 7 bases. The CDR3 runs to 15 residues. Germline trimming cut 3 bases from V and 0 bases from J; bases unmatched to any gene: 4. Germline-derived CDR1 and CDR2 are MDHEN and SYDVKM. The CDR3 DNA sequence: TGTGCCAGCAGTTTGGGAGCGGGATACCAAGAGACCCAGTACTTC. It codes for CASSLGAGYQETQYF. Complete variable domain (other parts from reference TRBV28 and TRBJ2-5): DVKVTQSSRYLVKRTGEKVFLECVQDMDHENMFWYRQDPGLGLRLIYFSYDVKMKEKGDIPEGYSVSREKKERFSLILESASTNQTSMYLCASSLGAGYQETQYFGPGTRLLVL.

This sequence joins TRBV4-1 and TRBJ2-2, with D unresolved. This CDR3 is built from 13 residues. Germline CDR1 reads MGHRA; CDR2 reads YSYEKL. V was pared by 0 bases and J by 6 bases, with 5 bases between. DNA for the CDR3: TGCGCCAGCAGCCAAGAAATCGCCGGGGAGCTGTTTTTT. Its protein product is CASSQEIAGELFF.

The chain couples TRBV4-2 to TRBJ2-2, with no clear D. This CDR3 spans 14 amino acids. V shed 3 bases and J shed 3 bases, with 8 bases lying between them. The germline V gene encodes CDR1 LGHNA and CDR2 YNFKEQ. The CDR3 DNA reads as TGTGCCAGCAGCCAGGTCTTAGACACCGGGGAGCTGTTTTTT. Translated, it gives CASSQVLDTGELFF.

V and J are TRBV9 and TRBJ2-4, with TRBD2 matching over 10 bases. The CDR3 runs to 20 residues. V trimming: 0 bases; J trimming: 1 base; junction bases outside the gene matches: 13. Germline-derived CDR1 and CDR2 are SGDLS and YYNGEE. CDR3 nucleotide sequence: TGTGCCAGCAGCGTAGGGCTAGCGGGAGCTCTTTTGACCGCCAAAAACATTCAGTACTTC. Encoded protein: CASSVGLAGALLTAKNIQYF.

This clone came up once. The chain employs TRBV4-1 and TRBJ2-7; a possible D gene is TRBD1 (5 bases). The ends were cut back, 1 base at V and 6 bases at J, with 13 bases in the middle. Per the germline V gene, CDR1 is MGHRA and CDR2 is YSYEKL. This CDR3 is 14 amino acids long. DNA for the CDR3: TGCGCCAGCAGCCAAGTGCCAGGGATGGGCGAGCAGTACTTC. Translation: CASSQVPGMGEQYF.

This clone was recorded once. The CDR3 loop is CASSLSGQNQETQYF. CDR3 sequence (DNA): TGTGCCAGCAGCTTAAGCGGACAGAACCAAGAGACCCAGTACTTC. The chain has TRBV11-3 and TRBJ2-5, with D possibly being TRBD1 (6 bases). V lost 2 bases and J 0 bases, leaving 10 bases between the germline ends. CDR3 length: 15 residues. Germline-derived CDR1 and CDR2 are SGHNT and YENEEA.

V usage is TRBV5-1 and J usage is TRBJ2-1, with D perhaps matching TRBD2 (5 bases). Trimming pared 4 bases from V and 9 bases from J, leaving 14 bases between. CDR1 is SGHRS and CDR2 is YFSETQ in the germline V gene. The CDR3 spans 13 residues. Written as DNA, the CDR3 is TGCGCCAGCAGCACATCTAGCAGCCCTGAGCAGTTCTTC. This gives the protein CASSTSSSPEQFF. The entire variable domain, with the rest obtained from reference TRBV5-1 and TRBJ2-1, is as follows: KAGVTQTPRYLIKTRGQQVTLSCSPISGHRSVSWYQQTPGQGLQFLFEYFSETQRNKGNFPGRFSGRQFSNSRSEMNVSTLELGDSALYLCASSTSSSPEQFFGPGTRLTVL.

The chain couples TRBV6-1 to TRBJ2-3, with 9 positions matching TRBD2. Germline CDR1 MNHNS, CDR2 SASEGT. V lost 3 bases, J lost 3 bases, and 7 bases stayed unmatched. The CDR3 loop spans 16 amino acids. The CDR3 spells CASSDRALAGTDTQYF. The CDR3 DNA reads TGTGCCAGCAGTGACCGGGCGCTAGCGGGGACAGATACGCAGTATTTT.

The chain recombines TRBV6-5 with TRBJ2-7; weak D call: TRBD1 (5 bases). Trimming stripped 2 bases from V and 0 bases from J, with 5 bases between. Looked up from germline, CDR1 is MNHEY and CDR2 is SVGAGI. The CDR3 has 13 amino acids. CDR3 amino acids: CASSYQGSYEQYF. Written as DNA, the CDR3 is TGTGCCAGCAGTTACCAGGGCTCCTACGAGCAGTACTTC.

The chain links TRBV19 to TRBJ1-1, with 9 bases fitting TRBD1. Per the germline V gene, CDR1 is LNHDA and CDR2 is SQIVND (reference sequence). V lost 9 bases, J lost 1 base, and 9 bases stayed unmatched. The length of the CDR3 is 15 residues. CDR3 in DNA: TGTGCCAGCCAGACTACAGGGGGCCGGAACACTGAAGCTTTCTTT. Its protein is CASQTTGGRNTEAFF.

This clone has only a few counts. The chain combines TRBV19 with TRBJ2-4; perhaps TRBD1 as D (6 bases). Trimming removed 5 bases from V and 0 bases from J, with 26 bases in between. CDR3 length equals 20 residues. Germline CDR1 reads LNHDA; CDR2 reads SQIVND (reference sequence). CDR3 DNA sequence: TGTGCCAGTAGTCCTCTCGGGGACACCTGGGGGTTCCTAGCCAAAAACATTCAGTACTTC. Residues: CASSPLGDTWGFLAKNIQYF. The whole variable domain, filled in from reference TRBV19 and TRBJ2-4, reads DGGITQSPKYLFRKEGQNVTLSCEQNLNHDAMYWYRQDPGQGLRLIYYSQIVNDFQKGDIAEGYSVSREKKESFPLTVTSAQKNPTAFYLCASSPLGDTWGFLAKNIQYFGAGTRLSVL.

This rearrangement joins TRBV9 to TRBJ2-1; 10 positions match TRBD2. V lost 2 bases and J lost 4; bases outside the gene matches: 3. CDR3 size: 15 residues. Germline V lookup: CDR1 SGDLS, CDR2 YYNGEE. In nucleotides, the CDR3 is TGTGCCAGCAGCGTCGGACTAGCGGTTTACAATGAGCAGTTCTTC. This sequence encodes CASSVGLAVYNEQFF.

The chain carries TRBV29-1 and TRBJ2-1; 9 bases agree with TRBD2. Germline CDR1 and CDR2: SQVTM and ANQGSEA. CDR3 length: 12 amino acids. The V and J ends lost 7 bases and 9 bases, in that order; junction bases with no gene match: 7. The CDR3 reads CSAVAGVIEQFF. CDR3 nucleotides: TGCAGCGCGGTAGCGGGAGTCATTGAGCAGTTCTTC.

The rearrangement links TRBV6-1 to TRBJ1-2, with 9 bases aligning to TRBD1. Per germline, CDR1 MNHNS and CDR2 SASEGT. The CDR3 consists of 17 residues. V gave up 1 base and J gave up 4 bases; unmatched junction bases: 10. CDR3: CASSEVEGQGGRYGYTF. CDR3 sequence (DNA): TGTGCCAGCAGTGAAGTAGAGGGACAGGGAGGTCGCTATGGCTACACCTTC.

The gene calls are TRBV5-6 and TRBJ2-1, with 14 bases that match TRBD2. Trimming at V came to 3 bases and at J to 9 bases, leaving 8 bases not matched to a gene. The CDR3 extends over 16 amino acids. CDR1 and CDR2 from the germline V gene are SGHDT and YYEEEE. CDR3 sequence: CASSSKGLAGVFEQFF. The CDR3 DNA reads TGTGCCAGCAGCTCGAAGGGACTAGCGGGAGTTTTTGAGCAGTTCTTC.

The chain joins TRBV2 to TRBJ2-1; TRBD2 matches at 15 bases. The CDR3 is made up of 15 amino acids. The germline gives CDR1 SNHLY, CDR2 FYNNEI. J gave up 8 bases and V 7 bases, and 6 bases lay outside the gene matches. The CDR3 DNA is TGTGCCAGCACTAGGACTAGCGGGGGGGAAGATGAGCAGTTCTTC. The encoded protein is CASTRTSGGEDEQFF.

This clone was seen just once. This rearrangement joins TRBV11-3 to TRBJ2-3; TRBD1 is a possible D gene (6 bases). Trimming took off 4 bases at V and 8 bases at J, with 10 bases between the two ends. This CDR3 region has 12 residues. The germline gives CDR1 SGHNT, CDR2 YENEEA. The CDR3 loop reads CASSSSGATQYF. CDR3 DNA: TGTGCCAGCAGCTCTTCAGGGGCTACGCAGTATTTT.

V gene TRBV19 combines with J gene TRBJ2-6; D uncertain. With 6 bases removed from V and 2 bases from J, the gap between germline ends came to 5 bases. Germline V gene sequence: CDR1 LNHDA, CDR2 SQIVND (reference sequence). This CDR3 is 13 amino acids long. CDR3 in DNA: TGTGCCAGTAGGCCAGCTGGGGCCAACGTCCTGACTTTC. Translated: CASRPAGANVLTF. The full variable domain, its missing parts supplied by reference TRBV19 and TRBJ2-6, is DGGITQSPKYLFRKEGQNVTLSCEQNLNHDAMYWYRQDPGQGLRLIYYSQIVNDFQKGDIAEGYSVSREKKESFPLTVTSAQKNPTAFYLCASRPAGANVLTFGAGSRLTVL.

The V and J genes are TRBV6-1 and TRBJ2-7; D might be TRBD1 (5 bases). The CDR3 runs to 15 residues. V dropped 7 bases and J dropped 1 base, with 17 bases sitting between them. Germline CDR1 reads MNHNS; CDR2 reads SASEGT. CDR3 nucleotide sequence: TGTGCCAGCACCAGAGACAGTATCCTTTCCTACGAGCAGTACTTC. Protein sequence: CASTRDSILSYEQYF.

This sequence joins TRBV6-5 and TRBJ2-2; 9 nucleotides align to TRBD1. The CDR3 runs to 15 residues. Germline V gene lookup returns CDR1 MNHEY and CDR2 SVGAGI. Losses at the gene ends were 2 bases for V and 5 bases for J; bases not matched to a gene: 3. CDR3 sequence: CASSYGQGRTGELFF. Here the CDR3 DNA reads TGTGCCAGCAGTTACGGACAGGGGAGGACCGGGGAGCTGTTTTTT.

The J gene is TRBJ2-2, the V gene TRBV27; weak D call: TRBD2 (6 bases). The CDR3 runs 16 residues. The germline CDR1 and CDR2 sequences are MNHEY and SMNVEV (reference sequence). V gave up 0 bases and J gave up 3 bases, with 11 bases separating them. The CDR3 nucleotides read TGTGCCAGCAGTTTATCGCCGGGAGTGGACACCGGGGAGCTGTTTTTT. This translates into CASSLSPGVDTGELFF.

This clone was found once. The chain carries TRBV9 and TRBJ2-4, with TRBD1 matching over 12 bases. From germline, CDR1 is SGDLS and CDR2 YYNGEE. Trimming at V came to 0 bases and at J to 0 bases, leaving 7 bases not matched to a gene. This CDR3 is 19 amino acids long. This CDR3 is CASSVGGTGGGLAKNIQYF. The CDR3 region has the DNA TGTGCCAGCAGCGTAGGAGGGACAGGGGGCGGTCTAGCCAAAAACATTCAGTACTTC.

This chain links TRBV7-6 with TRBJ2-3, with 12 bases identical to TRBD2. Trimming cost V 5 bases and J 1 base; bases outside gene matches: 7. This CDR3 is 17 amino acids long. Germline V CDR1 and CDR2: SGHVS, FNYEAQ. The CDR3 spells CASSPFTSGGRTDTQYF. The CDR3 bases are TGTGCCAGCAGCCCGTTTACTAGCGGGGGGCGCACAGATACGCAGTATTTT.